This T cell receptor beta chain originates from a study of cytomegalovirus exposure and HLA in healthy donors. For the study at large: Early released data had tens of millions of unique TCRs, all coming from HLA-typed donors.

J lost 4 bases, V lost 1 base, and 10 bases had no gene match. Germline CDR1 SGHVS, CDR2 FQNEAQ. This CDR3 comprises 16 residues. Primers included in the PCR were 60 Vbeta and 13 Jbeta primers. The data were produced by immunoSEQ multiplex PCR, yet TCRdb's version contains in-frame clones alone and is incomplete. This sample's table reports around 26,000 clones. As for this clone: Its antigen is not identified.

Overall study findings and caveats: Reportedly, diagnosis of cytomegalovirus status by the classifier showed high specificity and sensitivity. Earlier analysis looked at TCR beta V segments, and most were productive about 90% or about 30% of the time.

Sequencing was carried out using PBMCs. V and J are TRBV7-8 and TRBJ2-7; 7 bases match TRBD2. The sequence came from a male donor in good health and CMV-seropositive. The CDR3 reads CASSLGADSGLYEQYF. The CDR3 bases are TGTGCCAGCAGCTTAGGTGCGGATAGCGGGCTTTACGAGCAGTACTTC.